This T cell receptor beta chain was sequenced in a study of CD8+ T cells in alopecia areata. The overall study: The study gave tofacitinib for 6 to 18 months, then 6 months off drug.

Sequencing used cDNA as its template, made by extracting RNA and reverse transcribing it. The method was immunoSEQ multiplex PCR; TCRdb's version includes in-frame clones alone and lacks a portion of them. This sample has some 99,000 clones; 60% to 65% occur once, and the top ten carry roughly 15%. Treatment here: oral pan-JAK inhibitor, 5-10 mg twice daily. Researchers took lesional scalp punch biopsies and peripheral blood from people who were alopecia areata patients. There are 14 residues in the CDR3. Per the germline V gene, CDR1 is MNHEY and CDR2 is SMNVEV (reference sequence). The V gene lost 3 bases and the J gene lost 8 bases, with 14 bases spanning the gap.

This TCR derives from a human donor with alopecia areata. The J gene is TRBJ2-1, the V gene TRBV27; TRBD2 is a possible D gene (6 bases). The sample consisted of CD8+ T cells sorted from blood, taken at week 4, from a patient treated with tofacitinib. The CDR3 here is CASSFGGTWDEQFF. CDR3 bases: TGTGCCAGCAGTTTCGGGGGAACTTGGGATGAGCAGTTCTTC.